This T cell receptor (beta chain) was obtained from a study of early T cells in non-severe SARS-CoV-2 infection. Study-level information: Sequencing of bulk RNA from unsorted whole blood was done, without chain pairing.

This clonotype occurred a few times. The target antigen is unknown. Trimming removed 3 bases at V and 4 bases at J, with 15 bases between. Germline V gene data show CDR1 as SGHAT and CDR2 as FQNNGV. The CDR3 spans 16 residues. Findings of the study overall: Anti-spike CD8 responses were favored in VDJdb matching, and private and CD4 specificities were missed.

The TCR library protocol attached unique molecular identifiers to the individual cDNA molecules. TCRdb analysed the 5' RACE reads with MiXCR anew, one entry per CDR3 protein. The table lists fewer than 80,000 distinct CDR3 sequences, about 13% of them singletons. This chain joins TRBV11-2 and TRBJ2-2, with D uncertain. The sequence was collected from an adult who was a healthcare worker with PCR-confirmed SARS-CoV-2 infection or an uninfected control (not recorded which). Specimen: whole blood. The CDR3 loop reads CASSFVRVVGTGELFF. The DNA for the CDR3 is TGTGCCAGCAGCTTCGTCCGGGTGGTCGGCACCGGGGAGCTGTTTTTT.